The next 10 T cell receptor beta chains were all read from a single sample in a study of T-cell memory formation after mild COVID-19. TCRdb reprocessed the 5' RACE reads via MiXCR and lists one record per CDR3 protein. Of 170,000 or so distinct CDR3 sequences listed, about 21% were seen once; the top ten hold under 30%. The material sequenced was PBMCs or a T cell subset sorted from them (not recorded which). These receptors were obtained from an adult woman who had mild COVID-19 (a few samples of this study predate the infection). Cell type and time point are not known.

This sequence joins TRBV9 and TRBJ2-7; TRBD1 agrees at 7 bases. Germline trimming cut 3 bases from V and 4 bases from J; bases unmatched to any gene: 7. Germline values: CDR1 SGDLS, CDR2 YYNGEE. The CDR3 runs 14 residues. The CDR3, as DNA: TGTGCCAGCAGCGCCGGGACAGCAATATACGAGCAGTACTTC. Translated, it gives CASSAGTAIYEQYF.

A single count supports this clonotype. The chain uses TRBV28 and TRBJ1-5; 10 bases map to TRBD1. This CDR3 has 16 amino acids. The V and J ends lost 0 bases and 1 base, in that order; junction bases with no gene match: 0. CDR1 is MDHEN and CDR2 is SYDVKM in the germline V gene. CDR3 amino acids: CASSLWGQGSNQPQHF. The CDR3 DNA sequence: TGTGCCAGCAGTTTATGGGGACAGGGGAGCAATCAGCCCCAGCATTTT. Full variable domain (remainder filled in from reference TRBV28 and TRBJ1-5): DVKVTQSSRYLVKRTGEKVFLECVQDMDHENMFWYRQDPGLGLRLIYFSYDVKMKEKGDIPEGYSVSREKKERFSLILESASTNQTSMYLCASSLWGQGSNQPQHFGDGTRLSIL.

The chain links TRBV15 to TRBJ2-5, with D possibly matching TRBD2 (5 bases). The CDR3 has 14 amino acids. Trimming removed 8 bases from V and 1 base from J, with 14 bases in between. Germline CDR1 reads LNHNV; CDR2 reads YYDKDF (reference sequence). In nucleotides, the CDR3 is TGTGCCACCGAACCTGGGAGTTTCCAAGAGACCCAGTACTTC. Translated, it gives CATEPGSFQETQYF.

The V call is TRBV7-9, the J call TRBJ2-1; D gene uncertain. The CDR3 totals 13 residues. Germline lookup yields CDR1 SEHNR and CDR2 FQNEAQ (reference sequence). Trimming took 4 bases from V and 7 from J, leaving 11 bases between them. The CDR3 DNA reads TGTGCCAGCAGCTCACTGCCCGGAAATGAGCAGTTCTTC. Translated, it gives CASSSLPGNEQFF.

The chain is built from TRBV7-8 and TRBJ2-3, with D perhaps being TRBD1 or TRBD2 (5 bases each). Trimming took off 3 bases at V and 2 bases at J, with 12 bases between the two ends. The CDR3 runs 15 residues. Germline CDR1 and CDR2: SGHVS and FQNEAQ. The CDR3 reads CASSLGRAPTDTQYF. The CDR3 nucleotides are TGTGCCAGCAGCTTGGGGCGGGCGCCCACAGATACGCAGTATTTT.

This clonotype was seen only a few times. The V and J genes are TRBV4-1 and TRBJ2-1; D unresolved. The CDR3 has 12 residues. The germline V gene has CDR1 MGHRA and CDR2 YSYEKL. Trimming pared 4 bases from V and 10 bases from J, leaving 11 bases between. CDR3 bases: TGCGCCAGCAGCCCCGATTTAGAGGAGCAGTTCTTC. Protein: CASSPDLEEQFF.

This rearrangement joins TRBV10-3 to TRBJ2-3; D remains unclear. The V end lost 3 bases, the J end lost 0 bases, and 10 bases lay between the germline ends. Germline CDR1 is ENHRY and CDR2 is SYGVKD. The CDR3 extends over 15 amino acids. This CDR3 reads CAISEQPPSTDTQYF. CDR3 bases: TGTGCCATCAGTGAACAGCCCCCTAGCACAGATACGCAGTATTTT.

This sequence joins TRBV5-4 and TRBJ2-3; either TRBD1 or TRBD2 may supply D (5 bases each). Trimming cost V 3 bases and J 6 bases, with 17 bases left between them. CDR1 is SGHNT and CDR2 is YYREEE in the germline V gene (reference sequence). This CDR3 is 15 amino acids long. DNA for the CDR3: TGTGCCAGCAGCTCCGGGACCACGGGATTGGATACGCAGTATTTT. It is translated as CASSSGTTGLDTQYF.

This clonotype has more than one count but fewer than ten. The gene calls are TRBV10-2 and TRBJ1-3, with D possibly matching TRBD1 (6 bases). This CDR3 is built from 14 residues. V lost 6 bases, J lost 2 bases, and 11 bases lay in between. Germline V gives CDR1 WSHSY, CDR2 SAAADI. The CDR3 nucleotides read TGCGCCAGCAGCGATGACAGGACTGGAAACACCATATATTTT. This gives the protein CASSDDRTGNTIYF.

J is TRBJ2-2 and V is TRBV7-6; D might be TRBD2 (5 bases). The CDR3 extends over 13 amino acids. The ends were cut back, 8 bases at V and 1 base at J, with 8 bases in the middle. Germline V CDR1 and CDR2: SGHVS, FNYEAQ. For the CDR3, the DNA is TGTGCCAGCCGGGATGTGAACACCGGGGAGCTGTTTTTT. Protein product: CASRDVNTGELFF.